Each of the 24 T cell receptor beta chains below was sequenced from the same sample in a study of OX40 agonist ivuxolimab in advanced cancers. TCRdb's copy holds only in-frame clones and misses some; the assay was immunoSEQ multiplex PCR. This table holds over 30,000 clones, approximately 82% found once. Specimen: CD4+ or CD8+ T cells sorted from blood, collected in a trial of the OX40 agonist ivuxolimab. The source of these receptors is an adult with an advanced solid tumor such as melanoma, head and neck, liver or kidney cancer.

This clone was counted only a few times. This sequence joins TRBV5-4 and TRBJ2-1; possible D gene TRBD2, 6 bases. Germline CDR1 and CDR2: SGHNT and YYREEE (reference sequence). CDR3 length equals 15 residues. V lost 2 bases, J lost 5 bases, and 14 bases lay in between. The CDR3 spells CASSLRPTGDNEQFF. For the CDR3, the DNA is TGTGCCAGCAGCTTAAGACCCACGGGAGACAATGAGCAGTTCTTC.

This clone was detected once. In nucleotides, the CDR3 is TGTGCCAGCAGTTACTCGAAGAGGGTAGGCACAGATACGCAGTATTTT. It encodes CASSYSKRVGTDTQYF. V usage is TRBV6-5 and J usage is TRBJ2-3; possibly TRBD2 for D (5 bases). The ends were cut back, 0 bases at V and 1 base at J, with 11 bases in the middle. The CDR3 covers 16 residues. The germline CDR1 and CDR2 sequences are MNHEY and SVGAGI.

The rearrangement joins TRBV5-1 to TRBJ2-1; possibly TRBD1 or TRBD2 for D (5 bases each). Trimming took 2 bases from V and 4 from J, leaving 13 bases between them. This CDR3 has 15 residues. Germline V gives CDR1 SGHRS, CDR2 YFSETQ. This CDR3 is CASSLLGALYNEQFF. The CDR3 nucleotides are TGCGCCAGCAGCTTACTCGGGGCCCTTTACAATGAGCAGTTCTTC.

This clone occurred a few times. The chain has TRBV7-9 and TRBJ2-7; D is undetermined. CDR1 is SEHNR and CDR2 is FQNEAQ in the germline V gene (reference sequence). CDR3 length: 12 amino acids. With 5 bases removed from V and 3 bases from J, the gap between germline ends came to 8 bases. The CDR3 loop reads CASSPGRYEQYF. DNA for the CDR3: TGTGCCAGCAGCCCCGGGCGCTACGAGCAGTACTTC.

This clone appeared once. This chain joins TRBV2 and TRBJ2-5, with D maybe TRBD2 (6 bases). Trimming shortened V by 0 bases and J by 1 base, and 9 bases separated the two germline ends. This CDR3 has 15 amino acids. Germline CDR1 and CDR2: SNHLY and FYNNEI. The CDR3 is CASSEAGGLQETQYF. In DNA, the CDR3 is TGTGCCAGCAGTGAAGCGGGGGGTCTCCAAGAGACCCAGTACTTC.

About this clone itself: At one end, the junction sequence differs from germline, possibly due to a read error. The J gene is TRBJ1-1, the V gene TRBV18; D gene unclear. The germline V gene has CDR1 KGHSH and CDR2 LQKENI. The CDR3 has 13 amino acids. CDR3 nucleotide sequence: TGTGCCAGCTCCCCCCTTGCGGTGGCAGAGTCGATCTTT. Protein: CASSPLAVAESIF.

This clone was seen a few times. This chain uses TRBV11-2 with TRBJ2-1; D unresolved. CDR1 is SGHAT, CDR2 FQNNGV, per germline. This CDR3 contains 13 residues. Trimming pared 6 bases from V and 6 bases from J, leaving 12 bases between. The DNA for the CDR3 is TGTGCCAGCAGTCAAGGGCCCCCCAATGAGCAGTTCTTC. Its protein is CASSQGPPNEQFF.

The V gene is TRBV15, the J gene TRBJ1-2, with D tentatively TRBD1 (5 bases). There are 16 residues in the CDR3. Trimming left V 2 bases short and J 8 bases short, with 21 bases between. Per germline, CDR1 LNHNV and CDR2 YYDKDF (reference sequence). The CDR3 DNA follows: TGTGCCACCAGCAGACGCGGGACCGTTTGGGGAAGAGGCTACACCTTC. Residues: CATSRRGTVWGRGYTF. Full variable domain (missing parts from reference TRBV15 and TRBJ1-2): DAMVIQNPRYQVTQFGKPVTLSCSQTLNHNVMYWYQQKSSQAPKLLFHYYDKDFNNEADTPDNFQSRRPNTSFCFLDIRSPGLGDTAMYLCATSRRGTVWGRGYTFGSGTRLTVV.

This clone was seen once. This rearrangement joins TRBV19 to TRBJ2-5; D assignment may be TRBD1 or TRBD2 (5 bases each). There are 14 residues in the CDR3. V was shortened by 1 base and J by 10 bases, with 16 bases between the two germline ends. The germline V gene has CDR1 LNHDA and CDR2 SQIVND (reference sequence). CDR3 protein: CASSIGGIGNLQYF. CDR3 DNA: TGTGCCAGTAGTATAGGGGGGATAGGGAATCTCCAGTACTTC.

This clone was found once. The J gene is TRBJ2-1, the V gene TRBV14; D is unresolved. Per germline, CDR1 SGHDN and CDR2 FVKESK. Trimming removed 0 bases at V and 3 bases at J, with 9 bases between. This CDR3 has 15 amino acids. The CDR3 coding sequence is TGTGCCAGCAGCCAAGATCGTACCGGCTACAATGAGCAGTTCTTC. This translates into CASSQDRTGYNEQFF.

V and J are TRBV6-5 and TRBJ2-7; no clear D gene. Trimming pared 2 bases from V and 7 bases from J, leaving 12 bases between. The germline V gene encodes CDR1 MNHEY and CDR2 SVGAGI. The CDR3 extends over 13 amino acids. DNA of the CDR3: TGTGCCAGCAGTTACGATGGTGTGAGGGAGCAGTACTTC. Its protein is CASSYDGVREQYF.

This clone was picked up one time. V is TRBV5-1 and J is TRBJ1-4; no reliable D call. Trimming pared 4 bases from V and 2 bases from J, leaving 12 bases between. This CDR3 has 15 residues. In germline, CDR1 is SGHRS, CDR2 YFSETQ. CDR3 DNA: TGCGCCAGCAGCGTTTCAGGAGGCACTAATGAAAAACTGTTTTTT. Its protein product is CASSVSGGTNEKLFF.

The chain couples TRBV4-3 to TRBJ2-3; D gene ambiguous. Trimming removed 0 bases from V and 11 bases from J, with 12 bases in between. The CDR3 spans 13 residues. Germline CDR1 LGHNA, CDR2 YSLEER. DNA of the CDR3: TGCGCCAGCAGCCAAGAACGGCAATTATTGCAGTATTTT. Its protein is CASSQERQLLQYF.

The J gene is TRBJ2-5, the V gene TRBV19; D ambiguous. TRBJ2-7 matches the DNA end more closely, so the J call is doubtful. The CDR3 loop spans 14 amino acids. The germline CDR1 and CDR2 sequences are LNHDA and SQIVND (reference sequence). CDR3 amino acids: CASSIGSWNYEQYF. The CDR3, as DNA: TGTGCCAGTAGTATTGGGTCCTGGAACTACGAGCAGTACTTC.

This chain uses TRBV6-5 with TRBJ1-1; 7 bases are shared with TRBD1. V shed 6 bases and J 4 bases; nucleotides not matched to a gene: 8. This CDR3 has 14 amino acids. Germline-derived CDR1 and CDR2 are MNHEY and SVGAGI. The CDR3 DNA follows: TGTGCCAGCAGCCCTCGGGACAGTGGCACTGAAGCTTTCTTT. This translates into CASSPRDSGTEAFF.

The gene calls are TRBV30 and TRBJ1-1; 7 bases fit TRBD1. The germline CDR1 and CDR2 sequences are GTSNPN and SVGIG (reference sequence). The ends lost 3 bases at V and 0 bases at J; junction bases unmatched: 7. This CDR3 is built from 15 residues. The CDR3 bases are TGTGCCTGGAGGGTTGAGGGGGCGATGAACACTGAAGCTTTCTTT. This encodes CAWRVEGAMNTEAFF.

The chain is built from TRBV6-5 and TRBJ2-3; D not resolved. Deletions cut 6 bases from V and 3 bases from J, with 7 bases between. The CDR3 extends over 12 amino acids. The germline V gene has CDR1 MNHEY and CDR2 SVGAGI. CDR3 in amino acids: CASRTGTDTQYF. The CDR3 DNA reads as TGTGCCAGCAGAACTGGGACAGATACGCAGTATTTT.

The CDR3 loop reads CASSSRGSGTDTQYF. In DNA, the CDR3 is TGTGCCAGCAGCTCCAGGGGTAGCGGCACAGATACGCAGTATTTT. The chain uses TRBV7-2 and TRBJ2-3; D possibly corresponds to TRBD1 (6 bases). The CDR3 extends over 15 amino acids. The germline gives CDR1 SGHTA, CDR2 FQGNSA. V gave up 4 bases and J gave up 1 base, with 12 bases separating them.

The V call is TRBV2, the J call TRBJ2-7; maybe TRBD2 (7 bases). The CDR3 is made up of 13 amino acids. Germline V gene sequence: CDR1 SNHLY, CDR2 FYNNEI. The V and J ends lost 7 bases and 2 bases respectively, with 12 bases between them. CDR3 sequence reads: CASKVGGPYEQYF. The CDR3 nucleotides read TGTGCCAGCAAGGTCGGGGGGCCCTACGAGCAGTACTTC.

V gene TRBV2 combines with J gene TRBJ2-7; 8 nucleotides line up with TRBD1. Looked up from germline, CDR1 is SNHLY and CDR2 is FYNNEI. This CDR3 region has 15 residues. The V segment lost 3 bases and the J segment 6 bases; nucleotides outside the gene matches: 10. CDR3 sequence: CASSEGRGPVSEQYF. CDR3 coding DNA: TGTGCCAGCAGTGAGGGCAGGGGGCCGGTCAGCGAGCAGTACTTC.

The chain recombines TRBV7-9 with TRBJ2-7; D is ambiguous. The germline gives CDR1 SEHNR, CDR2 FQNEAQ (reference sequence). The length of the CDR3 is 14 residues. V lost 1 base to trimming and J lost 0 bases, with 7 bases between them. The chain's CDR3 is CASSLDTGSYEQYF. CDR3 sequence (DNA): TGTGCCAGCAGCTTAGACACGGGCTCCTACGAGCAGTACTTC.

V usage is TRBV5-1 and J usage is TRBJ2-7, with TRBD1 as a possible D gene (8 bases). Germline V lookup: CDR1 SGHRS, CDR2 YFSETQ. There are 15 residues in the CDR3. The V and J ends lost 0 bases and 2 bases respectively, with 12 bases between them. Here the CDR3 reads CASSLGQGRAYEQYF. Here the CDR3 DNA reads TGCGCCAGCAGCTTGGGACAGGGGAGGGCCTACGAGCAGTACTTC.

The CDR3 region is CASSTDRQVRETQYF. The CDR3 DNA reads as TGTGCCAGCTCCACCGACCGACAGGTGAGGGAGACCCAGTACTTC. The V gene is TRBV6-1, the J gene TRBJ2-5; TRBD1 might be the D (6 bases). The CDR3 length is 15 residues. The V and J ends lost 8 bases and 5 bases respectively, with 21 bases between them. From germline, CDR1 is MNHNS and CDR2 SASEGT.

The chain has TRBV30 and TRBJ1-2, with D maybe TRBD1 (6 bases). This CDR3 has 13 residues. The germline gives CDR1 GTSNPN, CDR2 SVGIG (reference sequence). The V end lost 2 bases, the J end lost 4 bases, and 11 bases lay between the germline ends. Written as DNA, the CDR3 is TGTGCCTGGAGTATAGGACAGTTCTATGGCTACACCTTC. It encodes CAWSIGQFYGYTF.